This TCR beta chain appears in the sequencing data of a study of T cells expressing NK-cell markers. Remarks on this clonotype: Antigen: not known.

Study-level points and caveats: Four donors' CD3+CD56-NKG2C+ cells were dominated by the same clonotypes.

TCRdb reprocessed the 5' RACE reads and stores each CDR3 protein as one record, lacking DNA. The sample table includes some 600,000 distinct CDR3 sequences. The V gene's germline CDR1 is SGHKS and CDR2 YYEKEE (reference sequence). This CDR3 is built from 12 residues. The clonotype originates from a man between 18 and 29 years old in good health. The rearrangement uses TRBV5-5 and TRBJ2-1. The sequencing sample was made of blood T cells: a sorted CD56 or NKG2C T cell subset, CD4+ or CD8+ T cells, or bulk PBMC T cells (not recorded which). CDR3 in amino acids: CASSPDRSEQFF.